This T cell receptor (beta chain) stems from a study of T cell responses to AZD1222 COVID-19 vaccine (dated by TCRdb to the early 2020s). About the full investigation: AZD1222 recipients with second doses at about 4 weeks or about 12 weeks were pooled, because spike-specific TCR depth and breadth did not differ between schedules. TCR sequencing covered some 240 trial participants: 200 to 220 given two doses of AZD1222 and 26 given two doses of MenACWY control vaccine. Enrollment into the trials was organized by age into subgroups of 18-55, 56-69 and 70-plus years, and those subgroups contained approximately 160, 26 and 62 TCR-sequenced participants, respectively. Summary of the overall study and its limitations: In the small 56-69-year group, the increase in depth fell short of significance, most likely because of low power. Conclusions about previously exposed vaccinees were limited because only five to seven AZD1222 recipients were SARS-CoV-2 seropositive at baseline. The whole spike protein was spanned by vaccine-associated CD4 TCRs, and dominant responses were seen in regions 160-218 and 743-854. Participants were mostly white British, with more females than males. The authors suggested clonal diversity may have been underestimated. A significant rise in spike-specific TCR breadth and depth was observed after two AZD1222 doses relative to day 0 and relative to MenACWY recipients. Because no samples from the day 14 peak response were available, repertoires could be characterized only after the peak T cell response. Nearly half of unique spike-specific TCRs reportedly recognized epitopes outside regions mutated in the B.1.351 and B.1.1.7 variants.

The CDR3 regions of human TCRbeta chains were analyzed by immunosequencing. In the paper's pipeline: Repertoire TCRs were checked for matches against a reference library of SARS-CoV-2-specific TCRs that had been generated using the MIRA antigen-specificity platform. Breadth was defined as the fraction of unique TCRs that were SARS-CoV-2-associated, and depth was defined as the fraction of total T cells that were SARS-CoV-2-associated. Using the MIRA data, each spike-specific TCR was mapped to the spike region that the TCR reacts to and placed in a CD4 or CD8 class. Log10-transformed breadth and depth values were compared by one-way ANOVA with Sidak's multiple comparisons tests. Entries here come from immuneACCESS through TCRdb and include only in-frame sequences with V and J called. Some clones fail to appear in such tables; in the studies checked, an unresolved V gene covers under half of the shortfall, and the cause of the remainder is unknown. That table is the source of V, J and clone size, and D and trimming were worked out from the DNA. The sample table contains roughly 120,000 clones; only one count was recorded for around 89% of them. The ten largest clonotypes hold 4% to 5% of the sample.

CDR1 MDHEN and CDR2 SYDVKM are derived from the germline V gene. Trimming costs V 3 bases and J 1 base, and their ends lie 9 bases apart. The CDR3 contains 14 residues, cysteine and phenylalanine counted. CDR3 DNA is the only sequence kept; it has 42 bases, read in frame from the first base. What this sample's time point label stands for: baseline before first vaccination. Samples from vaccinated people were obtained from the UK trials COV001 and COV002, which included a single-blind randomized controlled phase 2/3 trial of AZD1222 (ChAdOx1 nCoV-19) in healthy adults. Trial participant PBMC samples were collected at day 0 and day 28 after the second dose for TCRbeta chain sequencing. Of note for this clone: Its target antigen remains unknown. Per-base quality was not reported, and no clone a single base away is much larger than it.

This specimen consisted of peripheral blood, obtained on day 0 of AZD1222 vaccination. The chain was built from TRBV28 and TRBJ1-1; no D gene is confidently identified. The receptor was derived from an adult in good health. The CDR3 region has the sequence CASSLLVKNTEAFF. The bases read TGTGCCAGCAGTTTGCTAGTTAAGAACACTGAAGCTTTCTTT.